This T cell receptor beta chain was observed in a study of shared clonotypes between healthy human individuals. The CDR3 is 15 residues long. V was clipped by 5 bases and J by 2 bases, with 12 bases between them. Germline V lookup: CDR1 MNHEY, CDR2 SMNVEV (reference sequence). Clones were sequenced by immunoSEQ multiplex PCR, and TCRdb holds only the in-frame ones, with some missing. Among around 1.4 million clones listed, just under 99% were seen once. This TCR came from a man aged 25-45 years in good health. The source material was naive CD4+ T cells sorted from blood. The subset here: CD45RA+ positively selected. The chain carries TRBV27 and TRBJ1-4, with a possible D match to TRBD1 (6 bases). The CDR3 is CASSIRGFTNEKLFF. Written as DNA, the CDR3 is TGTGCCAGCAGTATCAGGGGATTCACTAATGAAAAACTGTTTTTT.